What follows is one T cell receptor beta chain and its context. Antigen: not known. This sample was taken from a study of yellow fever vaccine responses in identical twins. Study-level results: On the reported evidence, twins' vaccine T cell responses seemed partly convergent and partly personalized.

With 6 bases removed from V and 8 bases from J, the gap between germline ends came to 16 bases. There are 13 residues in the CDR3. Germline V gene data show CDR1 as SQVTM and CDR2 as ANQGSEA. TCRdb re-derived calls from the RT-PCR reads in MiXCR, one entry per CDR3 protein. This table holds about 18,000 distinct CDR3 sequences, just over 60% found once. This specimen was T cells from blood (PBMCs), unsorted or a sorted subset (not recorded which), taken before or after yellow fever vaccination (not recorded which). The rearrangement joins TRBV29-1 to TRBJ2-2, with D uncertain. This clonotype originated in a woman younger than 35 who received the yellow fever vaccine. CDR3 nucleotides: TGCAGCGTCCTACTACCACAGAGGGGGGAGCTGTTTTTT. This translates into CSVLLPQRGELFF.